This T cell receptor (beta chain) was retrieved from a study of sequential checkpoint blockade in melanoma. V was clipped by 1 base and J by 7 bases, with 2 bases between them. CDR1 and CDR2 from the germline V gene are MNHEY and SMNVEV (reference sequence). The CDR3 is 12 residues long. TCRdb's copy holds only in-frame clones and misses some; the assay was immunoSEQ multiplex PCR. The table has fewer than 40,000 clones, 65% to 90% seen once. Stated treatment: randomized to nivolumab then ipilimumab (arm A) or the reverse (arm B). V and J are TRBV27 and TRBJ1-6, with unresolved D. The source is a human donor with melanoma. Here the sequenced sample was CD8+ T cells sorted from blood (inferred from file names), taken from a patient given nivolumab and ipilimumab in sequence. The CDR3 nucleotides are TGTGCCAGCAGTTTATTAAATTCACCCCTCCACTTT. Translating it yields CASSLLNSPLHF.